The present T cell receptor beta chain was sequenced within a study of control samples from healthy donors and cancer patients. Measured with immunoSEQ multiplex PCR; TCRdb has only the in-frame clones, and not every one. The table lists 61,000 or so clones, around 87% of them singletons, with roughly 5.6% in the top ten. The sequence was collected from a man aged 55 to 69 with colorectal cancer. Material: PBMCs.

This CDR3 reads CASTSWGGKVTEAFF. CDR3 DNA: TGTGCCAGCACCTCATGGGGCGGGAAGGTCACTGAAGCTTTCTTT. This chain joins TRBV6-5 and TRBJ1-1, with TRBD1 as a possible D gene (5 bases). Trimming left V 7 bases short and J 4 bases short, with 19 bases between. The CDR3 has 15 amino acids. CDR1 is MNHEY and CDR2 is SVGAGI in the germline V gene.